This T cell receptor beta chain was sequenced in a study of naive and memory T cell subsets. Sequential positive selection took CD4 T cells first, then CD8 T cells. Effector memory cells were sorted as CD45RA-CD27-, EMRA cells as CD45RA+CD27-. Points on this clonotype: What it recognizes is unknown.

The beta constant-region primer was an equimolar mix of two oligonucleotides covering TRBC1 and TRBC2. Ligated cDNA was amplified by four rounds of PCR with nested alpha and beta constant-region primers and SP2. A 12-nucleotide UMI and the SP2 primer were added to the cDNA 3' end by oligonucleotide ligation. TCRdb re-called the UMI-ligation and nested PCR reads with MiXCR, one entry per CDR3 protein. Of tens of thousands of distinct CDR3 sequences in the sample, 18% were seen once. Points from the study as a whole: A clonotype means one alpha or beta sequence, not an alpha/beta pair.

Trimming pared 5 bases from V and 3 bases from J, leaving 7 bases between. Germline CDR1 is SGHTA and CDR2 is FQGTGA. This CDR3 has 13 amino acids. This receptor was identified in a human donor in good health. What was sequenced was effector memory CD4+ T cells from blood. Subset: effector memory, CD45RA- CD27-. The chain carries TRBV7-3 and TRBJ2-2; D perhaps matches TRBD1 (6 bases). In nucleotides, the CDR3 is TGTGCCAGCAGCCGGACAGACACCGGGGAGCTGTTTTTT. It translates to CASSRTDTGELFF.